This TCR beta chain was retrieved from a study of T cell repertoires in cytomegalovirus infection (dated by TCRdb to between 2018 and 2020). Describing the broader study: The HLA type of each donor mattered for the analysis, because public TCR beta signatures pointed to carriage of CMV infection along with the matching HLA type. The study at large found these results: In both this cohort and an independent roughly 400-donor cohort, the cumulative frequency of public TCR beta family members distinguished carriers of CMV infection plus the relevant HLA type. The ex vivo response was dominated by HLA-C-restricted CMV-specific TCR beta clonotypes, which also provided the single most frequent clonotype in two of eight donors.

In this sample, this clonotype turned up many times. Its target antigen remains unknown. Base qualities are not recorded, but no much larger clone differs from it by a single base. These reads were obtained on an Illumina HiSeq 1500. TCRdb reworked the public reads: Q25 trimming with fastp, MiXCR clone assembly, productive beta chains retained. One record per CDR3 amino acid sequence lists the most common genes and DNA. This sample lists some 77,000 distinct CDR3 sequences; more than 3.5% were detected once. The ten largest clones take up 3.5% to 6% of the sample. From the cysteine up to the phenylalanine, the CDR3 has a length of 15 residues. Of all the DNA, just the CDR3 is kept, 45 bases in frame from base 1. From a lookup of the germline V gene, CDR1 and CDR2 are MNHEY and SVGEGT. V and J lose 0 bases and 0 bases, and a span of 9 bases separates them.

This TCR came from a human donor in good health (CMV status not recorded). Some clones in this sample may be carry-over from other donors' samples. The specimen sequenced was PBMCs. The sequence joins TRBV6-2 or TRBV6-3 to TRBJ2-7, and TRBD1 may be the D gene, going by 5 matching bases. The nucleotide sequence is TGTGCCAGCAGTTACTCGAGCGACAGCTCCTACGAGCAGTACTTC. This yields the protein CASSYSSDSSYEQYF.